This T cell receptor beta chain was profiled in a study of Graves' ophthalmopathy and Graves' hyperthyroidism. The CDR3 spans 14 residues. V was clipped by 5 bases and J by 3 bases, with 14 bases between them. Germline CDR1 and CDR2: SGHTA and FQGNSA. Ten or more counts support this clonotype. Its antigen is unidentified. From RNA, the CDR3 regions of TCR beta chains were amplified and sequenced. RT-PCR was first run with HTBI primers, then multiplex PCR in a second round. A single record per CDR3 protein comes from TCRdb applying MiXCR to the multiplex PCR reads. The table lists 300,000 to 450,000 distinct CDR3 sequences, roughly 15% of them singletons. The study's findings and limits: Appearing in blood as well were most expanded thyroid clonotypes above 0.001 frequency.

This TCR was sampled from an adult woman with stable Graves' hyperthyroidism. Material for sequencing was peripheral blood. The chain links TRBV7-2 to TRBJ2-7; possible D gene TRBD2, 5 bases. The DNA for the CDR3 is TGTGCCAGCAGCCGGGGTGATAGCCTCTACGAGCAGTACTTC. Translating it yields CASSRGDSLYEQYF. Drawing the rest from reference TRBV7-2 and TRBJ2-7, the complete variable domain is GAGVSQSPSNKVTEKGKDVELRCDPISGHTALYWYRQSLGQGLEFLIYFQGNSAPDKSGLPSDRFSAERTGGSVSTLTIQRTQQEDSAVYLCASSRGDSLYEQYFGPGTRLTVT.